Listed below are T cell receptor beta chains from one sample, sequenced in a study of cytomegalovirus exposure and HLA in healthy donors. TCRdb's copy holds only in-frame clones and misses some; the assay was immunoSEQ multiplex PCR. This table lists roughly 190,000 clones. The sequencing input was PBMCs. The receptors derive from a man aged 25-45 years in good health and CMV-seronegative. Both conserved end residues are part of each CDR3. Fields, in order: J gene, V gene, CDR3 protein.

>TRBJ1-2|TRBV19
CASSSPRGGYGYTF
>TRBJ2-3|TRBV19
CASTDRGTDTQYF
>TRBJ1-2|TRBV10-3
CAISTRGFDYGYTF
>TRBJ2-2|TRBV7-2
CASSLNQGSATGELFF
>TRBJ1-2|TRBV25-1
CASRETGQGYGYTF
>TRBJ1-1|TRBV18
CASSPSVGTGVNTEAFF
>TRBJ1-3|TRBV4-3
CASSQEPSSGNTIYF
>TRBJ1-4|TRBV6-5
CASRNRVTENEKLFF
>TRBJ1-2|TRBV29-1
CSVESGGLGYTF
>TRBJ1-2|TRBV9
CASSDPQGRARPLYGYTF
>TRBJ2-3|TRBV30
CAWSGSTDTQYF
>TRBJ1-3|TRBV6-1
CASSVAGAGNTIYF
>TRBJ2-1|TRBV11-2
CASSLTGDNEQFF
>TRBJ1-2|TRBV19
CASSTSPDRGYNYGYTF
>TRBJ1-1|TRBV19
CASTSAPGTVNTEAFF
>TRBJ2-7|TRBV7-2
CASSSRDYGGEQYF
>TRBJ1-1|TRBV7-9
CASSFGLGNTEAFF
>TRBJ2-5|TRBV28
CASSLGPRRGETQYF
>TRBJ2-2|TRBV11-2
CASSLFQGTVAGELFF
>TRBJ1-1|TRBV28
CASTLGQLNTEAFF
>TRBJ1-3|TRBV6-6
CASSADRTGNTIYF
>TRBJ1-2|TRBV7-9
CASSFVPAGFHGYTF
>TRBJ2-2|TRBV4-1
CASSQDRARVANTGELFF
>TRBJ1-1|TRBV5-5
CASSREPTGNTEAFF
>TRBJ2-2|TRBV30
CAWSVMYGELFF
>TRBJ2-1|TRBV6-6
CASSYGGQGSNEQFF
>TRBJ2-7|TRBV29-1
CSVEAVGAYEQYF
>TRBJ2-1|TRBV4-1
CASSQEEAEQFF
>TRBJ1-1|TRBV7-9
CASGGGYTEAFF